A single sample gave rise to the 5 T cell receptor beta chains below, sequenced in a study of liver allograft versus peripheral blood T cells. Study-wide background: Recipients' peripheral blood served as the comparator for T cell receptor repertoires in transplanted livers.

TCRdb used MiXCR to reprocess the reads, holding one entry per CDR3 protein. The table has about 13,000 distinct CDR3 sequences, approximately 17% seen once. The receptor set was obtained from a human patient who had a liver transplant. Some T cells may be transferred from the graft donor.

This clonotype is medium-sized by share. The chain links TRBV27 to TRBJ2-3, with TRBD1 as a possible D gene (6 bases). CDR1 is MNHEY and CDR2 is SMNVEV in the germline V gene (reference sequence). The V gene lost 6 bases and the J gene lost 7 bases, with 14 bases spanning the gap. The CDR3 loop spans 13 amino acids. The CDR3 reads CASRLDRDNTQYF. CDR3 sequence (DNA): TGTGCCAGCAGGTTAGACCGGGACAATACGCAGTATTTT.

Within the sample, this clonotype is medium-sized. V is TRBV27 and J is TRBJ2-1; the match to TRBD2 covers 10 bases. After removal of 1 base from V and 8 bases from J, the junction contained 11 bases not matched to a gene. The CDR3 has 17 residues. Germline CDR1 and CDR2: MNHEY and SMNVEV (reference sequence). CDR3 amino acids: CASSLYQRGGERHEQFF. The DNA of the CDR3 is TGTGCCAGCAGTTTATATCAGCGGGGGGGCGAGCGGCATGAGCAGTTCTTC.

By sample fraction, this clonotype is medium-sized. The genes are TRBV9 and TRBJ1-1; possibly TRBD1 for D (5 bases). Between the trimmed V and J ends, which lost 0 bases and 1 base, there was a span of 10 bases. The CDR3 has 15 amino acids. Germline assignment: CDR1 SGDLS and CDR2 YYNGEE. The CDR3, as DNA: TGTGCCAGCAGCGTAGGGGGCGGCTGGAACACTGAAGCTTTCTTT. Protein product: CASSVGGGWNTEAFF.

This clonotype has a handful of counts. The CDR3 here is CASSFAGQGDGYTF. DNA of the CDR3: TGTGCCAGCAGTTTTGCCGGACAGGGGGACGGCTACACCTTC. The chain is built from TRBV28 and TRBJ1-2; TRBD1 matches at 10 bases. V was clipped by 3 bases and J by 8 bases; unmatched bases: 6. The germline V gene encodes CDR1 MDHEN and CDR2 SYDVKM. The CDR3 consists of 14 residues.

The CDR3 DNA is TGTGCCAGCACCCCAAACCCCGGGACAGAGCTTGCAGCTTTCTTT. It translates to CASTPNPGTELAAFF. The rearrangement links TRBV12-3 or TRBV12-4 to TRBJ1-1; 7 bases agree with TRBD1. V was pared by 7 bases and J by 10 bases, with 18 bases of the junction left unmatched. The CDR3 covers 15 residues.